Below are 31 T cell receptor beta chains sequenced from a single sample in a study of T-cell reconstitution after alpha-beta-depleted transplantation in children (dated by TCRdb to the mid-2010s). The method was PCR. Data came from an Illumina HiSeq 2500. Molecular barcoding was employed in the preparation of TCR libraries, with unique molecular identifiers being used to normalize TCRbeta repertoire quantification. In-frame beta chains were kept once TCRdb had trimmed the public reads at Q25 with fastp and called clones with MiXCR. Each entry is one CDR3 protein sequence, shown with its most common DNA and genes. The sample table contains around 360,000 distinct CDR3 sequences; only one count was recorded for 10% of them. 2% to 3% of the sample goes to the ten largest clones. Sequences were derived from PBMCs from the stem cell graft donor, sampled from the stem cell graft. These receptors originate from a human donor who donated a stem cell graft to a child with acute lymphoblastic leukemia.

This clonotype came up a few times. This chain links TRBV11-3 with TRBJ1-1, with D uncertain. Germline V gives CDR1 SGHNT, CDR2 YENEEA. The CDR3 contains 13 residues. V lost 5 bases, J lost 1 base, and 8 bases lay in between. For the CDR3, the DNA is TGTGCCAGCAGCCCAGCGGAGAACACTGAAGCTTTCTTT. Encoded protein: CASSPAENTEAFF.

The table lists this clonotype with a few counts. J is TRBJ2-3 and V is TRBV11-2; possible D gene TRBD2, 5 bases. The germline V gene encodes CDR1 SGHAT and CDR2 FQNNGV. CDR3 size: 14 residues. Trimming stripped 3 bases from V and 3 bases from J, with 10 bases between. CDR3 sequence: CASSFSLATDTQYF. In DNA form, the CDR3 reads TGTGCCAGCAGCTTTTCGCTAGCAACAGATACGCAGTATTTT.

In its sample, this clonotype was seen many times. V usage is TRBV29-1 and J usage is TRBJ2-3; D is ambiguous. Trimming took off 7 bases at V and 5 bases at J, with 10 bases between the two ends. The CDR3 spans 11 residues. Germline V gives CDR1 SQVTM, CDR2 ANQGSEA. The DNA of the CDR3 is TGCAGCGCCGCGGTGGGAGATACGCAGTATTTT. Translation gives CSAAVGDTQYF.

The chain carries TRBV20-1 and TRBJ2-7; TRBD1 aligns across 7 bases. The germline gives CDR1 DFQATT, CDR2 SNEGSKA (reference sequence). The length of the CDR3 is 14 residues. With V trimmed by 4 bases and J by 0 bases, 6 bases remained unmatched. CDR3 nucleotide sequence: TGCAGTGCTATAGACAGGGCAAGCTCCTACGAGCAGTACTTC. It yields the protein CSAIDRASSYEQYF.

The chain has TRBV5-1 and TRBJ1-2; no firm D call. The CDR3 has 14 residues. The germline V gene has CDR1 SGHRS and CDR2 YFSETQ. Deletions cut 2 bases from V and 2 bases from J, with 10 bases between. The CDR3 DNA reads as TGCGCCAGCAGCTTAGACGGACCAAACTATGGCTACACCTTC. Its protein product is CASSLDGPNYGYTF.

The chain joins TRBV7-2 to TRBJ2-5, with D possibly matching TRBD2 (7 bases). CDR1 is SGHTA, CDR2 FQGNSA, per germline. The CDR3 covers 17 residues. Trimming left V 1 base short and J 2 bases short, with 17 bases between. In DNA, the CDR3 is TGTGCCAGCAGCTTAGTGTCGGGGGGCGCAGGTCAAGAGACCCAGTACTTC. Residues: CASSLVSGGAGQETQYF.

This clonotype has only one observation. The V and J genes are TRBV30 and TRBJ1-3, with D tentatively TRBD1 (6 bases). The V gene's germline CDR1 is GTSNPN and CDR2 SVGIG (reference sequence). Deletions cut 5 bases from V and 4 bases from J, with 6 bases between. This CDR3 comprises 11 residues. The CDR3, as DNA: TGTGCCTGGGGGGGCGGAAACACCATATATTTT. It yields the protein CAWGGGNTIYF.

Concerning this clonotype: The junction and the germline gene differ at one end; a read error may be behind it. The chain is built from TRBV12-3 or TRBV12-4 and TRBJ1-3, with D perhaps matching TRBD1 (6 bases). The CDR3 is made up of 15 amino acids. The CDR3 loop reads CASSSWGLTGNTTYF. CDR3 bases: TGTGCCAGCAGTTCATGGGGGCTCACTGGAAACACCACATATTTT.

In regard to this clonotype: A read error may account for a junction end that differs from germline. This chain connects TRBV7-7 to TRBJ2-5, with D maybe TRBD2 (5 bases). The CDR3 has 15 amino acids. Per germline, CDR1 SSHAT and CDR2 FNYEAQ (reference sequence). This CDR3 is CASSSGRATRSSQYF. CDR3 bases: TGTGCTAGCAGCTCAGGCCGTGCCACTAGAAGTTCCCAGTACTTC.

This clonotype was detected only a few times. CDR3 residues: CASSLDIAPNTGELFF. DNA for the CDR3: TGTGCCAGCAGCTTGGATATTGCACCGAACACCGGGGAGCTGTTTTTT. V usage is TRBV5-5 and J usage is TRBJ2-2; D remains ambiguous. Germline-derived CDR1 and CDR2 are SGHKS and YYEKEE (reference sequence). Trimming removed 0 bases from V and 0 bases from J, with 9 bases in between. This CDR3 comprises 16 residues.

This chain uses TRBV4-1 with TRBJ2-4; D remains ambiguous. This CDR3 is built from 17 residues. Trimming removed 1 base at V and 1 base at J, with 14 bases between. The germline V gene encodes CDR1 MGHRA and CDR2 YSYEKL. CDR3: CASSQGRSVGAKNIQYF. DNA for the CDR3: TGCGCCAGCAGCCAAGGTCGATCGGTGGGGGCCAAAAACATTCAGTACTTC.

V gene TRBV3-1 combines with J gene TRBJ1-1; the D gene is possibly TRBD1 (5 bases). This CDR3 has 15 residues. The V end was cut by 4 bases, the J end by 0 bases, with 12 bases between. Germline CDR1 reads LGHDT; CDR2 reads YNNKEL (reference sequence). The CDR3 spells CASSRTQGMNTEAFF. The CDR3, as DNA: TGTGCCAGCAGCCGAACCCAGGGAATGAACACTGAAGCTTTCTTT.

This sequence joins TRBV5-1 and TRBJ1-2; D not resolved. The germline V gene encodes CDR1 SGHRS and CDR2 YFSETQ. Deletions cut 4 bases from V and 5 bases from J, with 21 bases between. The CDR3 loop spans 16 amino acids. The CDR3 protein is CASSPRAGSSPYGYTF. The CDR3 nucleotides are TGCGCCAGCAGCCCGCGTGCCGGGTCCTCTCCTTATGGCTACACCTTC. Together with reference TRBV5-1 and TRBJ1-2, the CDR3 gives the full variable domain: KAGVTQTPRYLIKTRGQQVTLSCSPISGHRSVSWYQQTPGQGLQFLFEYFSETQRNKGNFPGRFSGRQFSNSRSEMNVSTLELGDSALYLCASSPRAGSSPYGYTFGSGTRLTVV.

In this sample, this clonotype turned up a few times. Here the CDR3 reads CASRVRRAGGPGNEQFF. The CDR3 DNA is TGTGCCAGCAGAGTCCGAAGGGCGGGAGGGCCTGGTAATGAGCAGTTCTTC. The chain joins TRBV7-2 to TRBJ2-1, with 9 nucleotides matching TRBD2. This CDR3 is 17 amino acids long. CDR1 is SGHTA and CDR2 is FQGNSA in the germline V gene. V lost 6 bases and J lost 7; bases outside the gene matches: 16.

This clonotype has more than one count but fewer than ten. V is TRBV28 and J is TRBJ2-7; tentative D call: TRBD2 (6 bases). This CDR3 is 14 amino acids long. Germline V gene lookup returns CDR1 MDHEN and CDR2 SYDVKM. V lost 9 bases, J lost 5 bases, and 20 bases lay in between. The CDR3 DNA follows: TGTGCCAGTATTGGAGGGGCAGGGTTACACGAGCAGTACTTC. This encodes CASIGGAGLHEQYF.

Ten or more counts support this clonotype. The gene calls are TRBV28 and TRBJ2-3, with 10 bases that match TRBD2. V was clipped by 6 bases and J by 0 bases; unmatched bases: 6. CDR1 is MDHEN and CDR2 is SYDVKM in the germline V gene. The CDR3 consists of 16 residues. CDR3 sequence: CASSSGLAASTDTQYF. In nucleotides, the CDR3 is TGTGCCAGCAGCTCTGGACTAGCGGCTAGCACAGATACGCAGTATTTT.

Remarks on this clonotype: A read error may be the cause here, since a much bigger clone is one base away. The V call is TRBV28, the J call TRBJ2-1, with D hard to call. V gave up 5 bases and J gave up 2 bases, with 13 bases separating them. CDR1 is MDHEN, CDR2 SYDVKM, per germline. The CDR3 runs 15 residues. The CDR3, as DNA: TGTGCCAGCAGTCCGTGGGCCACTACCTACAATGAGCAGTTCTTC. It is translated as CASSPWATTYNEQFF. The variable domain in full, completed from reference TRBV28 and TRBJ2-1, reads DVKVTQSSRYLVKRTGEKVFLECVQDMDHENMFWYRQDPGLGLRLIYFSYDVKMKEKGDIPEGYSVSREKKERFSLILESASTNQTSMYLCASSPWATTYNEQFFGPGTRLTVL.

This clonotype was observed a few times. This chain's CDR3 is CASSLSRTADTQYF. The CDR3 nucleotides are TGCGCCAGCAGCTTAAGCCGGACGGCAGATACGCAGTATTTT. The rearrangement links TRBV5-1 to TRBJ2-3; D gene unclear. Germline loops: CDR1 SGHRS, CDR2 YFSETQ. This CDR3 is 14 amino acids long. The V end was cut by 2 bases, the J end by 4 bases, with 11 bases between.

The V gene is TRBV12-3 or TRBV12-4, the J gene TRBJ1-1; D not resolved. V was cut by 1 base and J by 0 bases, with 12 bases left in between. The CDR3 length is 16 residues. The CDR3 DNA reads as TGTGCCAGCAGTTTAGATTTTCTGGGGATGAACACTGAAGCTTTCTTT. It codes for CASSLDFLGMNTEAFF.

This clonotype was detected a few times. CDR3 residues: CASSVTGSPYEQYF. The DNA of the CDR3 is TGTGCCAGCAGTGTTACAGGGTCGCCCTACGAGCAGTACTTC. The chain has TRBV6-1 and TRBJ2-7, with D possibly matching TRBD1 (6 bases). The germline V and J ends were trimmed by 4 bases and 2 bases, with 12 bases remaining between them. In germline, CDR1 is MNHNS, CDR2 SASEGT. The CDR3 totals 14 residues.

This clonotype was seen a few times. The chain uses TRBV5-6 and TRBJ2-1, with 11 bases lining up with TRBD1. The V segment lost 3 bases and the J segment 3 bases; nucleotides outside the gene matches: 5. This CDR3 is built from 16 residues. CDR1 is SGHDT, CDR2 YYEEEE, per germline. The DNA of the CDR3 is TGTGCCAGCAGCTCCGGGACAGGGGGAATCTACAATGAGCAGTTCTTC. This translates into CASSSGTGGIYNEQFF.

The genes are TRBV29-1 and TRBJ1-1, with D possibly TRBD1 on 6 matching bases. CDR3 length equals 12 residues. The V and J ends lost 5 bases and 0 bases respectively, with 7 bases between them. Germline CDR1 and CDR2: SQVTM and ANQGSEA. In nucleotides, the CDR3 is TGCAGCGTTCAGGGGATGAACACTGAAGCTTTCTTT. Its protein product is CSVQGMNTEAFF.

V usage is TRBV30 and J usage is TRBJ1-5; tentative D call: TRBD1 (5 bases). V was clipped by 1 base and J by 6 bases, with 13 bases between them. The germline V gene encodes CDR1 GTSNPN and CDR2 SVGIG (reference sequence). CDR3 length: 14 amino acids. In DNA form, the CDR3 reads TGTGCCTGGAGTGCCGGATATGGGGGTCAGCCCCAGCATTTT. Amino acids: CAWSAGYGGQPQHF.

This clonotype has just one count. CDR3 nucleotide sequence: TGTGCCAGCAGTTTCCCCACTAGCGGGAGACGTGATGAGCAGTTCTTC. Its protein is CASSFPTSGRRDEQFF. The chain has TRBV12-3 or TRBV12-4 and TRBJ2-1, with TRBD2 identical over 11 bases. J was trimmed by 8 bases and V by 3 bases; bases with no gene match: 9. CDR3 length: 16 amino acids.

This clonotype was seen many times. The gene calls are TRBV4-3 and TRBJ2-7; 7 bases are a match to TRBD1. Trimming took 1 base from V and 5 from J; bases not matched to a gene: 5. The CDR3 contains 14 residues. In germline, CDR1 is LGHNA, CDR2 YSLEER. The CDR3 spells CASSQGQGSDEQYF. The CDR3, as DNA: TGCGCCAGCAGCCAAGGACAGGGTTCTGACGAGCAGTACTTC.

This CDR3 is CASSLARVVGYEQFF. The CDR3 DNA is TGTGCCAGTAGTCTAGCCAGGGTAGTGGGCTATGAGCAGTTCTTC. The gene calls are TRBV19 and TRBJ2-1; either TRBD1 or TRBD2 may supply D (5 bases each). V lost 5 bases to trimming and J lost 8 bases, with 19 bases between them. The CDR3 is made up of 15 amino acids. Per the germline V gene, CDR1 is LNHDA and CDR2 is SQIVND (reference sequence).

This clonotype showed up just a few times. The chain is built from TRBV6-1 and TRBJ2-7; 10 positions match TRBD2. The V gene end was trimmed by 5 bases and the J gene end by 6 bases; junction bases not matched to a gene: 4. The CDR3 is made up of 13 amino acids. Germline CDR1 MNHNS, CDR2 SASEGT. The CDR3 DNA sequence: TGTGCCAGCAGTCCGGGACTAGCGCTCGAGCAGTACTTC. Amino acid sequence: CASSPGLALEQYF.

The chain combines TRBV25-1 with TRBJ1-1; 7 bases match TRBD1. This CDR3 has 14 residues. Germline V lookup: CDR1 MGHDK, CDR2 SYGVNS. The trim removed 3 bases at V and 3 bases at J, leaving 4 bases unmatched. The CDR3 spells CASSETGFYTEAFF. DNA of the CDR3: TGTGCCAGCAGTGAGACAGGGTTTTACACTGAAGCTTTCTTT.

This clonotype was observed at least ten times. CDR3 in DNA: TGTGCCAGCAACCCACTAGCGGGAGGCTACGATACGCAGTATTTT. Translation gives CASNPLAGGYDTQYF. This chain connects TRBV12-3 or TRBV12-4 to TRBJ2-3; 12 positions agree with TRBD2. V lost 7 bases and J lost 6; bases outside the gene matches: 8. The CDR3 totals 15 residues.

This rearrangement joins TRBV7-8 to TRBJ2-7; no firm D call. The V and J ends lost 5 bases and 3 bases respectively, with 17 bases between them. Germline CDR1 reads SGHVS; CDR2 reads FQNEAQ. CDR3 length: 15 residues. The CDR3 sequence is CASSPPFTSLYEQYF. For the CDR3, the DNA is TGTGCCAGCAGCCCCCCATTCACTTCCCTCTACGAGCAGTACTTC.

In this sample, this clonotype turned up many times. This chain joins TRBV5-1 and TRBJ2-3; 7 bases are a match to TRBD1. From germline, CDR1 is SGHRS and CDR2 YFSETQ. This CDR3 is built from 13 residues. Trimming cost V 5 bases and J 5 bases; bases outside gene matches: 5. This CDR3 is CASRRGQGDTQYF. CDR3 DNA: TGCGCCAGCAGGAGGGGGCAGGGAGATACGCAGTATTTT.